What follows is one T cell receptor beta chain and its context. Sequencing used immunoSEQ multiplex PCR; TCRdb keeps in-frame clones, though not all of them. In the table there are around 94,000 clones, more than 80% of which are singletons. This sample is drawn from a study of control samples from healthy donors and cancer patients. CDR1 is MDHEN, CDR2 SYDVKM, per germline. V lost 6 bases and J lost 5, with 16 bases in between. This CDR3 spans 15 amino acids. The source material was blood. The J gene is TRBJ1-4, the V gene TRBV28, with D perhaps TRBD1 (6 bases). The source of this sequence is a woman in her 30s in good health. DNA for the CDR3: TGTGCCAGCAGCCTTCGACAGGTATACAATGAAAAACTGTTTTTT. Amino acids: CASSLRQVYNEKLFF.